What follows are 21 T cell receptor beta chains derived from one specimen sequenced in a study of blood T cell repertoires in COVID-19. Data came from immunoSEQ multiplex PCR; TCRdb stores just in-frame clones and leaves some out. The data contain almost 400,000 clones, about 90% of them singletons. What was sequenced was PBMCs or T cells enriched from blood (not recorded which). Receptors were obtained from a woman aged 25 to 39 who had recovered from COVID-19.

In regard to this clone: Other DNA sequences of this sample code for an identical CDR3. The V call is TRBV19, the J call TRBJ2-3; weak D call: TRBD2 (6 bases). V dropped 11 bases and J dropped 1 base, with 13 bases sitting between them. CDR3 length equals 13 residues. Germline V gives CDR1 LNHDA, CDR2 SQIVND (reference sequence). CDR3 in DNA: TGTGCCTCTAGTTCGGGGGGCACAGATACGCAGTATTTT. Its translation: CASSSGGTDTQYF.

This chain uses TRBV4-3 with TRBJ1-6, with a possible D match to TRBD1 (5 bases). V gave up 0 bases and J gave up 7 bases, with 7 bases separating them. The CDR3 contains 14 residues. CDR1 LGHNA and CDR2 YSLEER come from the germline V gene. The CDR3 DNA sequence: TGCGCCAGCAGCCAAGAAGACAGAAATTCACCCCTCCACTTT. It is translated as CASSQEDRNSPLHF.

The V gene is TRBV9, the J gene TRBJ2-7; a possible D gene is TRBD2 (5 bases). Germline V gene lookup returns CDR1 SGDLS and CDR2 YYNGEE. The CDR3 spans 13 residues. Trimming took off 2 bases at V and 7 bases at J, with 13 bases between the two ends. Here the CDR3 DNA reads TGTGCCAGCAGCGTTTTCGGGGTGGGTGAGCAGTACTTC. This gives the protein CASSVFGVGEQYF. The variable domain in full, with the rest retrieved from reference TRBV9 and TRBJ2-7, is DSGVTQTPKHLITATGQRVTLRCSPRSGDLSVYWYQQSLDQGLQFLIQYYNGEERAKGNILERFSAQQFPDLHSELNLSSLELGDSALYFCASSVFGVGEQYFGPGTRLTVT.

Of note for this clone: A read error may be the cause here, since a much bigger clone is one base away. Different DNA sequences within this sample yield the same CDR3. This chain joins TRBV14 and TRBJ1-1; 7 bases agree with TRBD1. CDR1 and CDR2 from the germline V gene are SGHDN and FVKESK. V lost 6 bases and J lost 1; bases outside the gene matches: 2. This CDR3 comprises 13 residues. The chain's CDR3 is CASRRTGNTEAFF. The CDR3 nucleotides read TGTGCCAGCAGGCGGACAGGGAACACTGAAGCTTTCTTT.

The rearrangement joins TRBV3-1 (or the pseudogene TRBV3-2) to TRBJ1-3, with D possibly matching TRBD1 (5 bases). The CDR3 is 15 amino acids. In germline, CDR1 is LGHDT, CDR2 YNNKEL (reference sequence). The V end lost 5 bases, the J end lost 1 base, and 12 bases lay between the germline ends. The CDR3 loop is CASSYDGTSGNTIYF. In DNA, the CDR3 is TGTGCCAGCAGCTACGACGGGACTTCTGGAAACACCATATATTTT.

This chain links TRBV7-9 with TRBJ1-1; TRBD1 matches at 7 bases. V lost 2 bases to trimming and J lost 6 bases; unmatched junction nucleotides: 6. The CDR3 contains 14 residues. Germline V gene data show CDR1 as SEHNR and CDR2 as FQNEAQ (reference sequence). DNA for the CDR3: TGTGCCAGCAGCTTAACAGGGGTTACATCTGAAGCTTTCTTT. The encoded protein is CASSLTGVTSEAFF.

The V call is TRBV10-3, the J call TRBJ1-1; no firm D call. Trimming stripped 2 bases from V and 4 bases from J, with 5 bases between. This CDR3 region has 12 residues. CDR1 and CDR2 from the germline V gene are ENHRY and SYGVKD. The CDR3 nucleotides read TGTGCCATCAGTGAGGGAGGCACTGAAGCTTTCTTT. It yields the protein CAISEGGTEAFF.

The CDR3 here is CASSLNPGTGQETQYF. CDR3 in DNA: TGTGCCAGCAGCCTAAATCCCGGGACAGGGCAAGAGACCCAGTACTTC. The chain recombines TRBV11-3 with TRBJ2-5; 9 nucleotides match TRBD1. Germline V gene sequence: CDR1 SGHNT, CDR2 YENEEA. This CDR3 has 16 amino acids. With 5 bases clipped from V and 2 bases from J, the junction kept 9 bases outside the gene matches.

This clone is a singleton in its sample. The CDR3 loop is CASSFEGTGAGNTIYF. The CDR3 nucleotides are TGTGCCAGCAGCTTCGAGGGGACAGGGGCCGGAAACACCATATATTTT. V gene TRBV7-2 combines with J gene TRBJ1-3, with 10 bases aligning to TRBD1. The CDR3 sequence is 16 residues long. With V trimmed by 3 bases and J by 4 bases, 6 bases remained unmatched. In germline, CDR1 is SGHTA, CDR2 FQGNSA.

The V call is TRBV28, the J call TRBJ1-1; D ambiguous. Trimming left V 2 bases short and J 6 bases short, with 4 bases between. The CDR3 spans 11 residues. Germline CDR1 reads MDHEN; CDR2 reads SYDVKM. The DNA for the CDR3 is TGTGCCAGCAGTTTACGGTCTGAAGCTTTCTTT. Translating gives CASSLRSEAFF.

V usage is TRBV9 and J usage is TRBJ2-1; 10 nucleotides match TRBD1. This CDR3 has 18 amino acids. CDR1 and CDR2 from the germline V gene are SGDLS and YYNGEE. Trimming removed 0 bases from V and 10 bases from J; junction bases left unmatched: 16. CDR3 bases: TGTGCCAGCAGCGTAGTACCCCCGGGACAGGGGACGCCTGGAGAGCAGTTCTTC. This codes for CASSVVPPGQGTPGEQFF.

The sample holds many counts of this clone. The rearrangement uses TRBV29-1 and TRBJ2-1, with 9 nucleotides matching TRBD1. With 4 bases clipped from V and 8 bases from J, the junction kept 9 bases outside the gene matches. The germline V gene has CDR1 SQVTM and CDR2 ANQGSEA. The CDR3 consists of 14 residues. CDR3 coding DNA: TGCAGCGTTGTAGGACAGGGGCAGTACGATGAGCAGTTCTTC. Protein: CSVVGQGQYDEQFF.

V is TRBV12-3 or TRBV12-4 and J is TRBJ1-1, with D uncertain. The CDR3 totals 13 residues. The V end was cut by 5 bases, the J end by 5 bases, with 12 bases between. This CDR3 reads CASSTGRRTEAFF. In DNA, the CDR3 is TGTGCCAGCAGTACGGGGAGACGTACTGAAGCTTTCTTT.

The chain joins TRBV5-1 to TRBJ2-1, with 15 bases aligning to TRBD2. The CDR3 contains 19 residues. J was trimmed by 9 bases and V by 5 bases; bases with no gene match: 18. Looked up from germline, CDR1 is SGHRS and CDR2 is YFSETQ. CDR3 nucleotides: TGCGCCAGCAGGGGTGCAGGGGTACTCGGGACTAGCGGGAGGTTTGAGCAGTTCTTC. Translated: CASRGAGVLGTSGRFEQFF.

This chain links TRBV18 with TRBJ1-2, with a weak D call TRBD1 (6 bases). This CDR3 contains 14 residues. Germline CDR1 reads KGHSH; CDR2 reads LQKENI. Between the trimmed V and J ends, which lost 4 bases and 6 bases, there was a span of 15 bases. CDR3 sequence (DNA): TGTGCCAGCTCACGGGGGGGCGCCGGCGATGGCTACACCTTC. It codes for CASSRGGAGDGYTF.

The chain recombines TRBV9 with TRBJ1-5, with TRBD1 matching 8 bases. This CDR3 spans 15 amino acids. V shed 3 bases and J 5 bases; nucleotides not matched to a gene: 7. Germline V gives CDR1 SGDLS, CDR2 YYNGEE. In DNA form, the CDR3 reads TGTGCCAGCAGCGAGGGGCCGACAGGGGATCAGCCCCAGCATTTT. Protein sequence: CASSEGPTGDQPQHF.

The chain has TRBV5-1 and TRBJ2-3; 14 nucleotides agree with TRBD2. Looked up from germline, CDR1 is SGHRS and CDR2 is YFSETQ. The CDR3 sequence is 20 residues long. After removal of 0 bases from V and 2 bases from J, the junction contained 11 bases not matched to a gene. The CDR3 here is CASSLETSGRARVFTDTQYF. The DNA for the CDR3 is TGCGCCAGCAGCTTGGAGACTAGCGGGAGGGCCAGGGTCTTCACAGATACGCAGTATTTT.

The J gene is TRBJ1-1, the V gene TRBV4-1; D not resolved. The V end was cut by 4 bases, the J end by 1 base, with 7 bases between. Germline CDR1 is MGHRA and CDR2 is YSYEKL. The CDR3 is 13 residues long. The CDR3 spells CASSRLRNTEAFF. CDR3 DNA: TGCGCCAGCAGCCGACTGAGGAACACTGAAGCTTTCTTT.

The rearrangement uses TRBV21-1 and TRBJ1-1; the table's D call TRBD1 went unverified against the DNA. TRBV21-1 is a known pseudogene. The CDR3 runs 18 residues. CDR3 sequence: CASSKRTGTTGLNTEAFF. The DNA of the CDR3 is TGTGCCAGCAGCAAAAGAACCGGGACAACCGGGTTGAACACTGAAGCTTTCTTT.

This clone was detected only once. The gene calls are TRBV5-1 and TRBJ1-1; D is undetermined. This CDR3 is 14 amino acids long. Germline V gives CDR1 SGHRS, CDR2 YFSETQ. The V end was cut by 0 bases, the J end by 2 bases, with 8 bases between. CDR3 sequence reads: CASSLETGNTEAFF. The CDR3 DNA is TGCGCCAGCAGCTTGGAGACGGGAAACACTGAAGCTTTCTTT.

The chain joins TRBV6-5 to TRBJ2-1; D gene unclear. V was cut by 7 bases and J by 3 bases, with 10 bases left in between. The CDR3 runs to 13 residues. Germline-derived CDR1 and CDR2 are MNHEY and SVGAGI. Here the CDR3 DNA reads TGTGCCAGCAACGGCAGGTACTACAATGAGCAGTTCTTC. Translation: CASNGRYYNEQFF.